These 10 T cell receptor beta chains were all obtained from the same sample, sequenced in a study of cytomegalovirus exposure and HLA in healthy donors (TCRdb year 2017). The library was generated by the immunoSEQ multiplex PCR assay. For the multiplex PCR, a mixture combining 60 forward primers for TCR Vbeta segments and 13 reverse primers for TCR Jbeta segments was used. TCRdb took this table from immuneACCESS and kept in-frame rearrangements with V and J called. Such tables lack part of the clones; where checked against another copy, unresolved V genes explain under half of the gap, and the rest is unexplained. This sample has 60,000 to 85,000 clones in its table, and around 82% of those were observed once. The ten largest clones take up approximately 3.4% of the sample. Sequenced: PBMCs. The receptors originated from a man between 40 and 49 years old in good health and CMV-seronegative.

The V call is TRBV4-1, the J call TRBJ2-1; a weak D match, TRBD2 (6 bases). CDR1 MGHRA and CDR2 YSYEKL come from the germline V gene. V lost 3 bases, J lost 4 bases, and 10 bases lay in between. The CDR3 has 14 residues. CDR3 protein: CASSHERGYNEQFF. CDR3 bases: TGCGCCAGCAGCCACGAACGGGGGTACAATGAGCAGTTCTTC.

Regarding this clone: Distinct nucleotide sequences in the sample also encode this CDR3. This rearrangement joins TRBV5-4 to TRBJ1-2; TRBD1 aligns across 11 bases. The germline CDR1 and CDR2 sequences are SGHNT and YYREEE (reference sequence). J was trimmed by 2 bases and V by 3 bases; bases with no gene match: 0. This CDR3 is built from 14 residues. In nucleotides, the CDR3 is TGTGCCAGCAGCTGGGACAGGGGGAACTATGGCTACACCTTC. Encoded protein: CASSWDRGNYGYTF.

The chain links TRBV19 to TRBJ1-1; perhaps TRBD1 as D (5 bases). Per the germline V gene, CDR1 is LNHDA and CDR2 is SQIVND (reference sequence). The V gene lost 2 bases and the J gene lost 6 bases, with 16 bases spanning the gap. CDR3 length equals 15 residues. CDR3 loop: CASSIWRHLRAEAFF. In nucleotides, the CDR3 is TGTGCCAGTAGTATATGGAGACACCTCAGGGCTGAAGCTTTCTTT.

The rearrangement links TRBV7-6 to TRBJ1-6, with D unresolved. Germline V gene lookup returns CDR1 SGHVS and CDR2 FNYEAQ. The CDR3 consists of 14 residues. V was trimmed by 6 bases and J by 5 bases, leaving 11 bases between them. In DNA, the CDR3 is TGTGCCAGCAGACGCCAGGAGGATAATTCACCCCTCCACTTT. Amino acids: CASRRQEDNSPLHF.

The V call is TRBV9, the J call TRBJ1-2; D is perhaps TRBD1 (5 bases). Deletions cut 0 bases from V and 8 bases from J, with 11 bases between. Germline lookup yields CDR1 SGDLS and CDR2 YYNGEE. The CDR3 loop spans 13 amino acids. CDR3 protein: CASSVAPGDGYTF. The CDR3 DNA reads as TGTGCCAGCAGCGTAGCTCCGGGGGACGGCTACACCTTC.

The chain uses TRBV4-3 and TRBJ1-3, with D unclear. V lost 4 bases and J 0 bases, leaving 7 bases between the germline ends. CDR1 is LGHNA and CDR2 is YSLEER in the germline V gene. CDR3 length: 14 residues. The DNA for the CDR3 is TGCGCCAGCAGCCTCGGTGCCTCTGGAAACACCATATATTTT. This codes for CASSLGASGNTIYF.

The CDR3 here is CASSPLSYNSPLHF. Here the CDR3 DNA reads TGTGCCAGCAGTCCCCTCTCCTATAATTCACCCCTCCACTTT. The J gene is TRBJ1-6, the V gene TRBV27; D is unresolved. The germline V and J ends were trimmed by 5 bases and 0 bases, with 5 bases remaining between them. Germline V gene lookup returns CDR1 MNHEY and CDR2 SMNVEV (reference sequence). CDR3 size: 14 residues.

The V gene is TRBV6-1, the J gene TRBJ2-7; no definite D call. Per germline, CDR1 MNHNS and CDR2 SASEGT. Trimming took 5 bases from V and 4 from J, leaving 9 bases between them. The CDR3 extends over 12 amino acids. The CDR3 DNA reads TGTGCCAGCAGTCGTACTGGTTACGAGCAGTACTTC. It yields the protein CASSRTGYEQYF.

The V call is TRBV5-6, the J call TRBJ2-2; TRBD1 agrees at 10 bases. With 0 bases clipped from V and 5 bases from J, the junction kept 7 bases outside the gene matches. The CDR3 contains 17 residues. CDR1 is SGHDT, CDR2 YYEEEE, per germline. In DNA, the CDR3 is TGTGCCAGCAGCTTGGACCAGACAGGGGGCTGGACCGGGGAGCTGTTTTTT. This encodes CASSLDQTGGWTGELFF.

The CDR3 region is CASKGVSTDTQYF. The CDR3 DNA is TGTGCCAGCAAAGGGGTTAGCACAGATACGCAGTATTTT. This chain links TRBV2 with TRBJ2-3; possible D gene TRBD1, 5 bases. CDR1 and CDR2 from the germline V gene are SNHLY and FYNNEI. The V end lost 7 bases, the J end lost 0 bases, and 8 bases lay between the germline ends. The CDR3 length is 13 residues.